There are a few counts of the clone carrying this T cell receptor (beta chain). This CDR3 is 15 amino acids long. CDR1 and CDR2 (germline): LNHDA, SQIVND (reference sequence). The V gene end was trimmed by 6 bases and the J gene end by 8 bases; junction bases not matched to a gene: 10. What was amplified from RNA transcripts were TCR beta CDR3 regions. Using the HTBI primer set, a first-round RT-PCR was run on the TCR CDR3. MiXCR, run by TCRdb on the multiplex PCR reads, gives a single entry per CDR3 protein. The sample includes 650,000 to 850,000 distinct CDR3 sequences, approximately 18% of them seen just once. These data originate in a study of T cells in Graves' hyperthyroidism and ophthalmopathy.

The TCR was taken from a woman between 45 and 65 years old with Graves' hyperthyroidism that later progressed to Graves' ophthalmopathy. The rearrangement uses TRBV19 and TRBJ2-1, with 10 bases that match TRBD2. The specimen sequenced was blood. As DNA, the CDR3 is TGTGCCAGTAGCCCCTCTAGCGGGGGTAGGGATGAGCAGTTCTTC. Translated: CASSPSSGGRDEQFF.